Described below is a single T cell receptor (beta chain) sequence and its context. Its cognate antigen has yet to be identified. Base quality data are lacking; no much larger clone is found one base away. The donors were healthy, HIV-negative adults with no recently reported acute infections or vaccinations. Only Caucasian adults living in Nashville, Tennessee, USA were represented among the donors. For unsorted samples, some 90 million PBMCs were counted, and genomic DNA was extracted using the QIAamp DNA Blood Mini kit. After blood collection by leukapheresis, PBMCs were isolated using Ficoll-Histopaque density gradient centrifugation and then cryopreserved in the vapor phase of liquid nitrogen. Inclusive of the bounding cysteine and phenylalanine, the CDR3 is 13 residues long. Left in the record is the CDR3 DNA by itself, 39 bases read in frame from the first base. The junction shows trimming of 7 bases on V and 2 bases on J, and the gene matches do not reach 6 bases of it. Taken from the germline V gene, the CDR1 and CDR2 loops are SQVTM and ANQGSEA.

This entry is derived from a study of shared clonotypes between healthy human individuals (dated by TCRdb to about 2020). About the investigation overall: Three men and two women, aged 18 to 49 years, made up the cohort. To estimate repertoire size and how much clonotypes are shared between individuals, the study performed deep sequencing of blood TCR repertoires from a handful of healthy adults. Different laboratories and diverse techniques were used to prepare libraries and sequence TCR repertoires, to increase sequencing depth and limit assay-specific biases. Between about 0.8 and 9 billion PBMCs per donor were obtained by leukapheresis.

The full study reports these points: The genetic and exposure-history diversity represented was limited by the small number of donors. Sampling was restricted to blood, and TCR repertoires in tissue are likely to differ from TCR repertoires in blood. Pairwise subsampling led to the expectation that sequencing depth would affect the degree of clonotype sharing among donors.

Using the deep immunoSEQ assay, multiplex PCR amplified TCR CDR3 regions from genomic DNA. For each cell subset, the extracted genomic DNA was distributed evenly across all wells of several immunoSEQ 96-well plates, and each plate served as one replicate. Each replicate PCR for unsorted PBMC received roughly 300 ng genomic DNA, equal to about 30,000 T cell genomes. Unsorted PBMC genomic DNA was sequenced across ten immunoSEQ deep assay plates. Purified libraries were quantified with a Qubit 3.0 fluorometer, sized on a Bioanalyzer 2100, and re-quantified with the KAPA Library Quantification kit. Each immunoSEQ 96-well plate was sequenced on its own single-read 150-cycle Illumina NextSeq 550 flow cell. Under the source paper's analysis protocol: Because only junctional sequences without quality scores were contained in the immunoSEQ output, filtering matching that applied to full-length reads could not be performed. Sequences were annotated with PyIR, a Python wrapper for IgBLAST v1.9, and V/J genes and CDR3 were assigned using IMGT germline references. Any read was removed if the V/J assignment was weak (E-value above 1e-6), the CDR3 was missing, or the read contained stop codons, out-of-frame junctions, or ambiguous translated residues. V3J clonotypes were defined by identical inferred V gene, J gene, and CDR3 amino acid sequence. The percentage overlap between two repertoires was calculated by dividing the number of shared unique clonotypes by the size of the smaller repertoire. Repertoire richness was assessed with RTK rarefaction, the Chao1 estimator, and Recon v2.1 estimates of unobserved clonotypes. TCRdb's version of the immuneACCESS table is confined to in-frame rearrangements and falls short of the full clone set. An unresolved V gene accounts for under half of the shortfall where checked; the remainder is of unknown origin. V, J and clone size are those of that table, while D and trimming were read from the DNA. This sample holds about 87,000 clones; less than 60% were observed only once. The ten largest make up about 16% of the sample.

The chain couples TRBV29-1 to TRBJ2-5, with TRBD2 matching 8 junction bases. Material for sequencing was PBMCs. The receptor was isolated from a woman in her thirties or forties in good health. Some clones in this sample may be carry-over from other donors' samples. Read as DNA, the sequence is TGCAGCGAAAGCGGGAGTTGGCAAGAGACCCAGTACTTC. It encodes CSESGSWQETQYF.